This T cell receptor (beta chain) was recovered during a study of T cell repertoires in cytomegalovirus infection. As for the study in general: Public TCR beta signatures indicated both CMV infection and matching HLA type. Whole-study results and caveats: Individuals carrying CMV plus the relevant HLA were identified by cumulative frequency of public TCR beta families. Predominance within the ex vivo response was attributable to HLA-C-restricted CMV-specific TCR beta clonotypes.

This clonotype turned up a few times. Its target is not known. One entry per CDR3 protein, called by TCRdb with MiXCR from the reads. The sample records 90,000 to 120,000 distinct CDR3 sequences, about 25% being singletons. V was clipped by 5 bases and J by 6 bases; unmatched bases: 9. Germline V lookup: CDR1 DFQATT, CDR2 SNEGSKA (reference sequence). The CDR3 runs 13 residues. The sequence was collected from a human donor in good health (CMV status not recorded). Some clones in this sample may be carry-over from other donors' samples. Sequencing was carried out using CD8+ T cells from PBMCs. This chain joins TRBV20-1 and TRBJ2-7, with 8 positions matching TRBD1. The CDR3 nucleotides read TGCAGTGCTCAGAAAAACACAGGGGGCGAGCAGTACTTC. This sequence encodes CSAQKNTGGEQYF.